This T cell receptor beta chain was sequenced during a study of beta chain features in type 1 diabetes. This clone was observed a few times. Its target is not known. The CDR3 spans 14 residues. Germline CDR1 reads SQVTM; CDR2 reads ANQGSEA. V was trimmed by 3 bases and J by 1 base, leaving 10 bases between them. Via the markers CD45RO/CCR7/CD25/CD127/CD95/CD27, stem cell-like memory, regulatory, central memory and naive CD4+ cells were sorted. Study findings and constraints: Any HLA-type effect on TCRB rearrangement remained unresolved here. Type 1 diabetes patients had moderately but significantly shorter TCRB CDR3s in all four CD4+ subsets.

Since all of the isolated RNA was reverse transcribed, expressed TCRB transcripts were what got sequenced. Generated by immunoSEQ multiplex PCR, the TCRdb table keeps only in-frame clones and is missing some. The sample has 200,000 to 250,000 clones, about 25% seen once. V gene TRBV29-1 combines with J gene TRBJ1-5; D may be TRBD1 (5 bases). Sequenced sample: central memory CD4+ T cells from blood. This sequence originates from a man under 40 in good health. Here the CDR3 DNA reads TGCAGCGTTGACGTTCCAGGGAGCAATCAGCCCCAGCATTTT. Its translation is CSVDVPGSNQPQHF.